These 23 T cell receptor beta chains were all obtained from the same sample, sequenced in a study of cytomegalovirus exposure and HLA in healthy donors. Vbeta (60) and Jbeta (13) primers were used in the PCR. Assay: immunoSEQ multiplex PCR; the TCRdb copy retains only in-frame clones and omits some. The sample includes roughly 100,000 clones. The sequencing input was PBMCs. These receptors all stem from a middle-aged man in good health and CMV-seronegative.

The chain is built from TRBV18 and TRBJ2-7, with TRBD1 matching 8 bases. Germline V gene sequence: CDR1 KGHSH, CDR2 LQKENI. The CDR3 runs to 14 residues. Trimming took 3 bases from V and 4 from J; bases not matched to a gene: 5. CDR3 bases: TGTGCCAGCTCACCTCCAGGGGGCCAGTACGAGCAGTACTTC. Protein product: CASSPPGGQYEQYF.

CDR3 sequence reads: CASSELVLLALRLYF. In DNA, the CDR3 is TGTGCCAGCAGTGAATTGGTCCTCCTTGCCCTACGTCTGTACTTC. The rearrangement joins TRBV2 to TRBJ2-7; the D is unclear. V lost 2 bases, J lost 12 bases, and 23 bases lay in between. The CDR3 consists of 15 residues. Germline values: CDR1 SNHLY, CDR2 FYNNEI.

DNA of the CDR3: TGTGCCAGCAGTGAAGCCGAGGATACGCAGTATTTT. This sequence encodes CASSEAEDTQYF. This rearrangement joins TRBV2 to TRBJ2-3; no definite D call. Germline V gene sequence: CDR1 SNHLY, CDR2 FYNNEI. The V end was cut by 0 bases, the J end by 6 bases, with 4 bases between. The CDR3 is 12 residues long.

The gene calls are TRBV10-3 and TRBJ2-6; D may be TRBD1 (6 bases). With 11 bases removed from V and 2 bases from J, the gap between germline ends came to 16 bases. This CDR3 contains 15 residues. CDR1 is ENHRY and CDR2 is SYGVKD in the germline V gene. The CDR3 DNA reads TGTGCCGTAGGACAGTTCTCCCCTGGGGCCAACGTCCTGACTTTC. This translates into CAVGQFSPGANVLTF.

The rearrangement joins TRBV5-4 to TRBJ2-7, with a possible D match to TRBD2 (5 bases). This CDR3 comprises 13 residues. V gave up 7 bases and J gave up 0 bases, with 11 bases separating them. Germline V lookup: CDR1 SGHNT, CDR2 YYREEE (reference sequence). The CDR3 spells CASSEVSSYEQYF. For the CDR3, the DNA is TGTGCCAGCTCGGAGGTAAGCTCCTACGAGCAGTACTTC.

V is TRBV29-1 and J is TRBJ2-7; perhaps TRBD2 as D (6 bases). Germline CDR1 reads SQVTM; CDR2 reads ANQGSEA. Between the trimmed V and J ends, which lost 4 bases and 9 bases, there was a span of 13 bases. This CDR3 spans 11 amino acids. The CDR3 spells CSVGVVGGQYF. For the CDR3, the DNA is TGCAGCGTTGGAGTAGTGGGAGGGCAGTACTTC.

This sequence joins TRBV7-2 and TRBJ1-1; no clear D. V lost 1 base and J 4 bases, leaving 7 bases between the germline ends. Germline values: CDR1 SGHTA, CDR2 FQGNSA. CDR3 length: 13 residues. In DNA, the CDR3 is TGTGCCAGCAGCTTAGTGTTTCGCACTGAAGCTTTCTTT. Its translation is CASSLVFRTEAFF.

The CDR3 coding sequence is TGTGCCAGCAGCCCAGGTACAGATACGCAGTATTTT. It is translated as CASSPGTDTQYF. This chain joins TRBV7-9 and TRBJ2-3; D uncertain. V gave up 5 bases and J gave up 3 bases, with 6 bases separating them. Germline values: CDR1 SEHNR, CDR2 FQNEAQ (reference sequence). The CDR3 consists of 12 residues.

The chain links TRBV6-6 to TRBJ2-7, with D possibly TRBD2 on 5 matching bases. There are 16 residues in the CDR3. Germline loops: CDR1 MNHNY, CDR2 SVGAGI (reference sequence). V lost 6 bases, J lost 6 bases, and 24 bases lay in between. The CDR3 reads CASRRSAFSDYGEQYF. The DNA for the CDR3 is TGTGCCAGCAGGCGTAGCGCCTTTAGCGATTATGGCGAGCAGTACTTC.

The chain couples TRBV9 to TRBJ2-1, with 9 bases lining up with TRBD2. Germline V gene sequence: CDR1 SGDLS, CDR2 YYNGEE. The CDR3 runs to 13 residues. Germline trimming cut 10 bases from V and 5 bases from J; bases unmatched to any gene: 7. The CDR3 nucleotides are TGTGCCGGGGCTAGCGGGGACCACAATGAGCAGTTCTTC. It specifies CAGASGDHNEQFF.

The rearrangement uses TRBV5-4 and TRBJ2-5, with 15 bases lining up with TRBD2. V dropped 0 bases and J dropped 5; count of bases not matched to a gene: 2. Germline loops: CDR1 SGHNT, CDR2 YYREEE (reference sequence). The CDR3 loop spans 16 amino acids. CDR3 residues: CASSLGTSGRGETQYF. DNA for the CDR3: TGTGCCAGCAGCTTGGGGACTAGCGGGAGGGGGGAGACCCAGTACTTC.

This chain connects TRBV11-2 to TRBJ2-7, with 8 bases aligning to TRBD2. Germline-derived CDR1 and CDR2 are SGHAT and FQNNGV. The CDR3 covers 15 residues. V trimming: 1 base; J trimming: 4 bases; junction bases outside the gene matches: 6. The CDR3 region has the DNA TGTGCCAGCAGCTTAGCACTAGCGGAGAAATACGAGCAGTACTTC. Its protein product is CASSLALAEKYEQYF.

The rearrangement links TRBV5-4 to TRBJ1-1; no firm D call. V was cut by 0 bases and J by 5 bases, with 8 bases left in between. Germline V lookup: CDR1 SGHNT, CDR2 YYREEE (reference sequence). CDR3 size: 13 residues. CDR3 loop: CASSLADNTEAFF. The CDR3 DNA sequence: TGTGCCAGCAGCTTGGCCGACAATACTGAAGCTTTCTTT.

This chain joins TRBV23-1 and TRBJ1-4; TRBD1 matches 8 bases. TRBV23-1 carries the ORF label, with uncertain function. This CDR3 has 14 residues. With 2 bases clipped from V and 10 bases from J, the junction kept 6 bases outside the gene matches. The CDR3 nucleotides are TGCGCCAGCAGTCAACTGGACAGGGCCGGAAAACTGTTTTTT. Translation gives CASSQLDRAGKLFF.

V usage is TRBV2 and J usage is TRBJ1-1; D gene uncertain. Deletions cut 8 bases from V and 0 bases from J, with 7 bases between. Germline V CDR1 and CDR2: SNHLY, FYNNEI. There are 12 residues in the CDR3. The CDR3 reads CASASLNTEAFF. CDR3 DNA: TGTGCCAGCGCCAGTTTGAACACTGAAGCTTTCTTT.

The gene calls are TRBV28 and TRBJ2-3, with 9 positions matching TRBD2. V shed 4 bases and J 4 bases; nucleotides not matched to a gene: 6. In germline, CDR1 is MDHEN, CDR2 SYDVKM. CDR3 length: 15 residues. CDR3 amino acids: CASSSVAGVADTQYF. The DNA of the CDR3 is TGTGCCAGCAGTTCAGTAGCGGGAGTGGCAGATACGCAGTATTTT. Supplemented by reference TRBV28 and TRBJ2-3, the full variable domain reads DVKVTQSSRYLVKRTGEKVFLECVQDMDHENMFWYRQDPGLGLRLIYFSYDVKMKEKGDIPEGYSVSREKKERFSLILESASTNQTSMYLCASSSVAGVADTQYFGPGTRLTVL.

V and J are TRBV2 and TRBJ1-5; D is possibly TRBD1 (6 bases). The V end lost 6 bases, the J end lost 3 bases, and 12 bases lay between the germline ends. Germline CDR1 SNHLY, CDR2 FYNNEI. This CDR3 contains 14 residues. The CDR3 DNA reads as TGTGCCAGCAGGGGAACGGGACACAATCAGCCCCAGCATTTT. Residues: CASRGTGHNQPQHF.

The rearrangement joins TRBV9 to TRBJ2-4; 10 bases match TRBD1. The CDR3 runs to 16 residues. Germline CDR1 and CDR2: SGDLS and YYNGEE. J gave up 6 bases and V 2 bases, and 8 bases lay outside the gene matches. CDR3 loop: CASSVGQGGATNIQYF. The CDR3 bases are TGTGCCAGCAGCGTCGGACAGGGGGGTGCGACAAACATTCAGTACTTC.

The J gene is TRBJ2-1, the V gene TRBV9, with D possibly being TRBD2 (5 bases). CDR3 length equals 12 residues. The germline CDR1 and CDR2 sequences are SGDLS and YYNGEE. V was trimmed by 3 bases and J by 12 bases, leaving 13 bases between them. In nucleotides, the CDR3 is TGTGCCAGCAGCGCGGACTTATTTTGGCAGTTCTTC. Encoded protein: CASSADLFWQFF.

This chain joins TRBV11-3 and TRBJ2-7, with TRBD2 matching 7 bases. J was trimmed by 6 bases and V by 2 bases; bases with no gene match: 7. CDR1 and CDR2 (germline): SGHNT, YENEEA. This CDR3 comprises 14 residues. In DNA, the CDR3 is TGTGCCAGCAGCTTATCCGGGACTACCTCCGAGCAGTACTTC. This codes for CASSLSGTTSEQYF.

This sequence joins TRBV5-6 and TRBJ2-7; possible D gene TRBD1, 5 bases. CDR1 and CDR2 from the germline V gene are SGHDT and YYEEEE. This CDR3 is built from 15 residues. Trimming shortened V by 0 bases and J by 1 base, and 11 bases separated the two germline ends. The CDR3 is CASSLGARASYEQYF. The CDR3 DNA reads TGTGCCAGCAGCTTGGGCGCCAGGGCTTCCTACGAGCAGTACTTC. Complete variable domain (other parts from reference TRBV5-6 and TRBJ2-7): DAGVTQSPTHLIKTRGQQVTLRCSPKSGHDTVSWYQQALGQGPQFIFQYYEEEERQRGNFPDRFSGHQFPNYSSELNVNALLLGDSALYLCASSLGARASYEQYFGPGTRLTVT.

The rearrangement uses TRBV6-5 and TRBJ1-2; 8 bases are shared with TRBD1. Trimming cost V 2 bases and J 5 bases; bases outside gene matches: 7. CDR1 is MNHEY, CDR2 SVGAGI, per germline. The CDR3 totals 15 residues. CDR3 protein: CASSYGGQDIYGYTF. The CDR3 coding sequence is TGTGCCAGCAGTTACGGGGGACAGGACATATATGGCTACACCTTC.

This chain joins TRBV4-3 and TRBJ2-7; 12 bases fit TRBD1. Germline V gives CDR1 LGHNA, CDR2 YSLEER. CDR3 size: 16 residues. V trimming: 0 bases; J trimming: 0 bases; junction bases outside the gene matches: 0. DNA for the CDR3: TGCGCCAGCAGCCAAGAGGGACAGGGGGCCTCCTACGAGCAGTACTTC. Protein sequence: CASSQEGQGASYEQYF.